This TCR beta chain was recovered during a study of Tregs in tolerant kidney transplant recipients. Whole-study findings and limits: Biological reproducibility was not directly addressed, but technical replication error appeared minimal.

Clones were read by immunoSEQ multiplex PCR, and TCRdb kept only the in-frame ones, dropping some. The table includes about 240,000 clones, 84% detected once. Of note for this clone: The antigen remains undetermined.

This TCR was recovered from a human donor in good health. Sequenced input: CD4+ T cells from blood.

The CDR3 sequence: CASSDIGSVYNSPLHF. In nucleotides, the CDR3 is TGTGCCAGCAGTGACATTGGTAGCGTTTATAATTCACCCCTCCACTTT. This sequence joins TRBV6-4 and TRBJ1-6; D is unclear. The germline V gene encodes CDR1 MRHNA and CDR2 SNTAGT. The V and J ends lost 2 bases and 4 bases respectively, with 12 bases between them. CDR3 size: 16 residues.